Reported below is one T cell receptor (beta chain). This specimen belongs to a study of technical replicates of blood from several donors. Assay: immunoSEQ multiplex PCR; the TCRdb copy retains only in-frame clones and omits some. Counted here are about 70,000 clones, more than 90% occurring once; the ten biggest clones make up about 0.37%. The CDR3 is 15 residues long. Trimming cost V 6 bases and J 4 bases, with 13 bases left between them. Germline CDR1 and CDR2: SGHTA and FQGNSA. Sequenced: T cells isolated from PBMCs. This receptor was identified in a human donor in good health. The V call is TRBV7-2, the J call TRBJ2-6; D is perhaps TRBD1 (5 bases). In nucleotides, the CDR3 is TGTGCCAGCAGTCTAAGGGGTCTCGGGGCCAACGTCCTGACTTTC. Protein: CASSLRGLGANVLTF.